Each of the 15 T cell receptor beta chains below was sequenced from the same sample in a study of blood T cell repertoires in COVID-19. Generated by immunoSEQ multiplex PCR, the TCRdb table keeps only in-frame clones and is missing some. The data contain approximately 310,000 clones, approximately 91% of them singletons. Source material: PBMCs or T cells enriched from blood (not recorded which). Source of these receptors: a man in his sixties who had recovered from COVID-19.

This CDR3 is CASSRTDSYGYTF. The CDR3 coding sequence is TGCGCCAGCAGCCGGACAGATTCTTATGGCTACACCTTC. The chain combines TRBV4-3 with TRBJ1-2; D perhaps matches TRBD1 (6 bases). The CDR3 is 13 residues long. Germline CDR1 and CDR2: LGHNA and YSLEER. The V end was cut by 4 bases, the J end by 5 bases, with 11 bases between.

The chain links TRBV28 to TRBJ1-1; 8 bases are shared with TRBD1. The CDR3 runs 11 residues. With 10 bases clipped from V and 5 bases from J, the junction kept 3 bases outside the gene matches. Per germline, CDR1 MDHEN and CDR2 SYDVKM. CDR3 DNA: TGTGCCATCGGACAGGGTACTGAAGCTTTCTTT. The encoded protein is CAIGQGTEAFF.

The V call is TRBV24-1, the J call TRBJ2-1; TRBD2 matches at 13 bases. Germline CDR1 and CDR2: KGHDR and SFDVKD. The CDR3 runs to 16 residues. With V trimmed by 6 bases and J by 6 bases, 7 bases remained unmatched. In DNA form, the CDR3 reads TGTGCCACCAGTCCGGGGACTAGCGGGAATCTCAATGAGCAGTTCTTC. This sequence encodes CATSPGTSGNLNEQFF.

This chain connects TRBV28 to TRBJ2-7, with 10 bases lining up with TRBD1. J lost 6 bases, V lost 6 bases, and 11 bases had no gene match. This CDR3 has 15 amino acids. Germline loops: CDR1 MDHEN, CDR2 SYDVKM. The CDR3 nucleotides are TGTGCCAGCAGGAACCGGGACAGGGGAAGAGGCGAGCAGTACTTC. Encoded protein: CASRNRDRGRGEQYF.

The CDR3 nucleotides are TGTGCTAGTGGTTTAGACCAGGGATCCAGCCAGCCCCAGCATTTT. Its translation: CASGLDQGSSQPQHF. This chain links TRBV12-5 with TRBJ1-5; TRBD1 might be the D (5 bases). CDR1 and CDR2 (germline): LGHNT, FRNRAP. The V end lost 3 bases, the J end lost 7 bases, and 16 bases lay between the germline ends. This CDR3 is built from 15 residues.

This clone was counted between two and nine times. V and J are TRBV28 and TRBJ2-3; D possibly corresponds to TRBD2 (5 bases). The CDR3 is made up of 15 amino acids. From germline, CDR1 is MDHEN and CDR2 SYDVKM. Deletions cut 4 bases from V and 0 bases from J, with 11 bases between. The CDR3 DNA is TGTGCCAGCAGTTCCTTAGCGTTCAGCACAGATACGCAGTATTTT. This encodes CASSSLAFSTDTQYF.

The chain carries TRBV7-2 and TRBJ2-1; D possibly corresponds to TRBD2 (6 bases). Germline V gives CDR1 SGHTA, CDR2 FQGNSA. This CDR3 region has 15 residues. Trimming cost V 3 bases and J 0 bases, with 9 bases left between them. The CDR3 reads CASSFSGYSYNEQFF. The CDR3, as DNA: TGTGCCAGCAGCTTCAGCGGGTACTCCTACAATGAGCAGTTCTTC.

The chain employs TRBV6-1 and TRBJ1-3; TRBD1 matches 7 bases. The germline CDR1 and CDR2 sequences are MNHNS and SASEGT. The CDR3 is 14 residues long. The junction had 2 bases not matched to a gene; V was cut back by 4 bases and J by 2 bases. As DNA, the CDR3 is TGTGCCAGCAGTGGGACAGGAACTGGAAACACCATATATTTT. The encoded protein is CASSGTGTGNTIYF.

The rearrangement joins TRBV4-3 to TRBJ1-2; D not resolved. V was trimmed by 0 bases and J by 2 bases, leaving 7 bases between them. The CDR3 extends over 14 amino acids. CDR1 is LGHNA, CDR2 YSLEER, per germline. The CDR3 DNA reads as TGCGCCAGCAGCCAAGAATACGGGAACTATGGCTACACCTTC. Translated: CASSQEYGNYGYTF.

The rearrangement joins TRBV29-1 to TRBJ1-5; D perhaps matches TRBD1 (5 bases). CDR3 length equals 15 residues. Germline V gene data show CDR1 as SQVTM and CDR2 as ANQGSEA. Between the trimmed V and J ends, which lost 4 bases and 3 bases, there was a span of 16 bases. The CDR3 DNA is TGCAGCGTTGTTTGGGACTCACCCCCCAATCAGCCCCAGCATTTT. Its translation: CSVVWDSPPNQPQHF.

The chain is built from TRBV4-1 and TRBJ2-5; 8 nucleotides match TRBD1. CDR1 MGHRA and CDR2 YSYEKL come from the germline V gene. The CDR3 length is 15 residues. V trimming: 6 bases; J trimming: 1 base; junction bases outside the gene matches: 7. CDR3 in amino acids: CASRWRQGTQETQYF. CDR3 coding DNA: TGCGCCAGCAGGTGGAGACAGGGGACCCAAGAGACCCAGTACTTC.

J is TRBJ2-1 and V is TRBV14; 11 nucleotides match TRBD2. V shed 3 bases, J shed 3 bases, and the junction held 1 base outside the gene matches. The germline V gene has CDR1 SGHDN and CDR2 FVKESK. The CDR3 totals 15 residues. Here the CDR3 reads CASSQGLADYNEQFF. The CDR3 DNA reads as TGTGCCAGCAGCCAGGGACTAGCGGACTACAATGAGCAGTTCTTC.

This chain uses TRBV27 with TRBJ2-3; 7 nucleotides align to TRBD1. Trimming took 6 bases from V and 4 from J; bases not matched to a gene: 4. CDR3 length: 13 amino acids. The V gene's germline CDR1 is MNHEY and CDR2 SMNVEV (reference sequence). As DNA, the CDR3 is TGTGCCAGCAGCACAGGGGTCGCAGATACGCAGTATTTT. This sequence encodes CASSTGVADTQYF.

The chain employs TRBV4-1 and TRBJ2-1; TRBD2 agrees at 8 bases. V trimming: 0 bases; J trimming: 6 bases; junction bases outside the gene matches: 7. CDR1 and CDR2 (germline): MGHRA, YSYEKL. This CDR3 is built from 16 residues. The CDR3 reads CASSQEGLVIANEQFF. The CDR3 DNA reads TGCGCCAGCAGCCAAGAGGGACTAGTGATAGCCAATGAGCAGTTCTTC.

The chain couples TRBV11-3 to TRBJ2-1; D may be TRBD1 (6 bases). Trimming shortened V by 3 bases and J by 0 bases, and 21 bases separated the two germline ends. The length of the CDR3 is 19 residues. CDR1 SGHNT and CDR2 YENEEA come from the germline V gene. For the CDR3, the DNA is TGTGCCAGCAGCTTTCGGCCCAGGGGCCGAAGGAGCTCCTACAATGAGCAGTTCTTC. It specifies CASSFRPRGRRSSYNEQFF.